This T cell receptor (beta chain) was obtained from a study of shared clonotypes between healthy human individuals. Study conclusions and caveats: Several donors had around 5% of their naive CD4 clonotypes in common. The generation probabilities recorded for non-shared clonotypes fell below those of clonotypes shared by all four donors.

The method was immunoSEQ multiplex PCR; TCRdb's version includes in-frame clones alone and lacks a portion of them. The data contain about 2.1 million clones, roughly 91% of them singletons. Selected positively for CCR7 and CD45RO-negative, naive CD8 cells excluded terminally differentiated effector memory CD45RA+ cells. All donors were healthy HIV-negative adults lacking recent acute infections or vaccinations. Regarding this clone: Its matching antigen is unknown.

Germline values: CDR1 SGHAT, CDR2 FQNNGV. CDR3 size: 13 residues. The V gene end was trimmed by 6 bases and the J gene end by 5 bases; junction bases not matched to a gene: 4. The clonotype was recovered from a young man in good health. Some clones in this sample may be carry-over from other donors' samples. This sequence joins TRBV11-2 and TRBJ2-5; TRBD1 aligns across 9 bases. The sample was naive CD8+ T cells from PBMCs. The CDR3 DNA is TGTGCCAGCAGGGGACAGGGTCGGGAGACCCAGTACTTC. Translation: CASRGQGRETQYF.